This T cell receptor (beta chain) was profiled in a study of blood T cell repertoires in COVID-19. In the study overall: T cells, B-cell-depleted T cells, or PBMCs provided the cDNA or gDNA that served as material.

The CDR3 extends over 12 amino acids. CDR1 and CDR2 from the germline V gene are LGHDT and YNNKEL (reference sequence). Losses at the gene ends were 8 bases for V and 5 bases for J; bases not matched to a gene: 1. TCRdb's table, derived via immunoSEQ multiplex PCR, lists solely in-frame clones and lacks some. The sample lists over 90,000 clones, roughly 80% occurring once. This clone was seen only a few times. The chain employs TRBV3-1 (or the pseudogene TRBV3-2) and TRBJ1-5; 9 bases line up with TRBD1. Source material: peripheral blood. The TCR was taken from a man aged 55 to 70 with acute or convalescent COVID-19. The CDR3 reads CASRQGDQPQHF. In DNA, the CDR3 is TGTGCCAGCCGACAGGGGGATCAGCCCCAGCATTTT.